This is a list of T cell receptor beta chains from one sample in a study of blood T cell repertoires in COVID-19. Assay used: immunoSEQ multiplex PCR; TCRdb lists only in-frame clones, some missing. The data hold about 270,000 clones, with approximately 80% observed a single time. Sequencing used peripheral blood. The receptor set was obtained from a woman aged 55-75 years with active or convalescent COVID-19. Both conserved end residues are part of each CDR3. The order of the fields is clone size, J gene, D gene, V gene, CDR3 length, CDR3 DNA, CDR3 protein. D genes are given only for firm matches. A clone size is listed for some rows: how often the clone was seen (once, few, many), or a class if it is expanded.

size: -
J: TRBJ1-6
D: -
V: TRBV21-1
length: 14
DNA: TGTGCCAGCCCCCCCGGGACAAACAATTCACCCCTCCACTTT
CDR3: CASPPGTNNSPLHF

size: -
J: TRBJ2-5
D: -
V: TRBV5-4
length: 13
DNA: TGTGCCAGCAGCTTGGGGCTAGCGGAGACCCAGTACTTC
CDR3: CASSLGLAETQYF

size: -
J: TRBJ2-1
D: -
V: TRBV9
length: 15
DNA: TGTGCCAGCAGCGTAGAGCCTAGCGAGTACAATGAGCAGTTCTTC
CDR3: CASSVEPSEYNEQFF

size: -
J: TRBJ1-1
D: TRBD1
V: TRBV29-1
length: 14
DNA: TGCAGCGTTCGGAAGGGACAGTTGAACACTGAAGCTTTCTTT
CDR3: CSVRKGQLNTEAFF

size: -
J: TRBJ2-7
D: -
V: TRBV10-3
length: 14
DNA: TGTGCCATCAGTGATTATAGCCTCGACTACGAGCAGTACTTC
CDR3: CAISDYSLDYEQYF

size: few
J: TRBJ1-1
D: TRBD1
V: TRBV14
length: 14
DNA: TGTGCCAGCAGAGGACAGGGCGGAGGAGCTGAAGCTTTCTTT
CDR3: CASRGQGGGAEAFF

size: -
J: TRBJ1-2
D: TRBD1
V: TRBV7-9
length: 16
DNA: TGTGCCAGCAGCTCACCTGACAGGGACACGACCTATGGCTACACCTTC
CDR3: CASSSPDRDTTYGYTF

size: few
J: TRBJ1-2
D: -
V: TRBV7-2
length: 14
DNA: TGTGCCAGCAGCTTAGGTCAGGGGACGTATGGCTACACCTTC
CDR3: CASSLGQGTYGYTF

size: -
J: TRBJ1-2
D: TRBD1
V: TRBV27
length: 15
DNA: TGTGCCAGCAGTTTATCAACAGGGGGGAACTATGGCTACACCTTC
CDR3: CASSLSTGGNYGYTF

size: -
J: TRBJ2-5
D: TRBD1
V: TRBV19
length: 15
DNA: TGTGCCAGTAGTATGGCCCAAGGACAGGGAAGGACCCAGTACTTC
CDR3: CASSMAQGQGRTQYF

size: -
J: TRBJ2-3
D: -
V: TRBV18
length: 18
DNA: TGTGCCAGCTCACCGTCCACGTCGCGGGGGCCTAGCACAGATACGCAGTATTTT
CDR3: CASSPSTSRGPSTDTQYF

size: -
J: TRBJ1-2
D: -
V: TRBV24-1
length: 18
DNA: TGTGCCACCAGTGATTTTACCCCTCCCCCTGCGGATATCTATGGCTACACCTTC
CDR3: CATSDFTPPPADIYGYTF

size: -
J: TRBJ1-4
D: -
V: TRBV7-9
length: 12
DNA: TGTGCCAGCCATGGGCCTCAAGAAAAACTGTTTTTT
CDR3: CASHGPQEKLFF

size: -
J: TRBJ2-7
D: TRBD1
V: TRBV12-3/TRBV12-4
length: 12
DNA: TGTGCCAGCAGTGGGGACAGCTACGAGCAGTACTTC
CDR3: CASSGDSYEQYF

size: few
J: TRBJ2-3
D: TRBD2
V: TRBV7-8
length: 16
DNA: TGTGCCAGCAGCCAACGGGGGGGCACTAGCACAGATACGCAGTATTTT
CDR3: CASSQRGGTSTDTQYF

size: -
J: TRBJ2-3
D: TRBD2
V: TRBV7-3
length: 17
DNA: TGTGCCAGCAGCACTAGCGGGGCGAACCCAAGCACAGATACGCAGTATTTT
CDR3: CASSTSGANPSTDTQYF

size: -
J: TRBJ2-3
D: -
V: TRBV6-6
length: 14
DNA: TGTGCCAGCAACCTTAGAGGGAGGACAGATACGCAGTATTTT
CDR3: CASNLRGRTDTQYF

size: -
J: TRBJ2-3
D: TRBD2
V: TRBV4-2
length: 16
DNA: TGTGCCAGCAGCCAAGAGGAAACTAGCGGACGAGATACGCAGTATTTT
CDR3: CASSQEETSGRDTQYF

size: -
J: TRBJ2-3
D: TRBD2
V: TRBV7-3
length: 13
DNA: TGTGCCAGTAAGCGGGGACCCACAGATACGCAGTATTTT
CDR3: CASKRGPTDTQYF

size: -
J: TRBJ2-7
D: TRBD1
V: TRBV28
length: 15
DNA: TGTGCCAGCAGGGACCGGACAGGGGGTCACTACGAGCAGTACTTC
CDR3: CASRDRTGGHYEQYF

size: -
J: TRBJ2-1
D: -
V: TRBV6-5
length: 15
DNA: TGTGCCAGCAGTCAGTCCTGGGGCCCCTACAATGAGCAGTTCTTC
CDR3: CASSQSWGPYNEQFF

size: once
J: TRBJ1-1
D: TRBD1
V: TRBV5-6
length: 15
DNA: TGTGCCAGCAGCCCGCTGACAGGGGAGAGCACTGAAGCTTTCTTT
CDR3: CASSPLTGESTEAFF